This T cell receptor (beta chain) is drawn from a study of T-cell reconstitution after alpha-beta-depleted transplantation in children. Preparation of the TCRbeta library was carried out with unique molecular identifiers. TCRdb reprocessed the PCR reads with MiXCR, giving one entry per CDR3 protein. The table has some 600,000 distinct CDR3 sequences, 13% seen once. The CDR3 has 14 residues. The V end lost 0 bases, the J end lost 5 bases, and 11 bases lay between the germline ends. Germline V gene lookup returns CDR1 SGHRS and CDR2 YFSETQ. The sequence was obtained from a male patient under 18 who had a stem cell transplant for acute myeloid leukemia, so the T cells may come from the graft donor. The chain carries TRBV5-1 and TRBJ2-5; the D is unclear. The material was PBMCs, mostly from graft donor cells, obtained 360 days after TCRalphabeta/CD19-depleted stem cell transplant. The chain's CDR3 is CASSLVSPGETQYF. The CDR3 DNA sequence: TGCGCCAGCAGCTTGGTGTCGCCCGGGGAGACCCAGTACTTC.